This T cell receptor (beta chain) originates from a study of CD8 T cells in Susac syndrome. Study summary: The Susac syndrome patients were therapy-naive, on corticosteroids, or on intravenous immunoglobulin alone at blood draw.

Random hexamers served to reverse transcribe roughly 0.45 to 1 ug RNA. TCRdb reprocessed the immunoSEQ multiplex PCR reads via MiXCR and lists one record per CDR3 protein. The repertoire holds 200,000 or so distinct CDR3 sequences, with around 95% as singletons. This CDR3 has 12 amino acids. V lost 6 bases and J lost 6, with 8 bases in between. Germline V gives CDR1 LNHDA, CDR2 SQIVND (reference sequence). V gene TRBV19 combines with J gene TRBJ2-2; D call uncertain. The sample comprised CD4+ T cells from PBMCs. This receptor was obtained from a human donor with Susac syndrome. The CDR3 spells CASRPLAGELFF. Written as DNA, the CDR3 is TGTGCCAGTAGACCGCTAGCCGGGGAGCTGTTTTTT.